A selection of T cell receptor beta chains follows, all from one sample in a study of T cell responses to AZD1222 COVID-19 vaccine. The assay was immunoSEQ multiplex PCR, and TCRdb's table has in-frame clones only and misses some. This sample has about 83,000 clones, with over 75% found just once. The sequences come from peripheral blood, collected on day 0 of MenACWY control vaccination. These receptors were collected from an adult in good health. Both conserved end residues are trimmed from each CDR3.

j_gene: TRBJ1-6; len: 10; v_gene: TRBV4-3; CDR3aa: ASSLRNSPLH
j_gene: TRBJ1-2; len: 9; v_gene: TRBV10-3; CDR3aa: ATFYSYGYT
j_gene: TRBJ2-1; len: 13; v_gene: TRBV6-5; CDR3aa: ASSDSGLVRDEQF
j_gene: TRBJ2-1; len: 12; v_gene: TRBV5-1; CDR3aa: ASSLGQGANEQF
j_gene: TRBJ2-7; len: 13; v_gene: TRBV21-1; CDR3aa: ASSKRKRTAYEQY
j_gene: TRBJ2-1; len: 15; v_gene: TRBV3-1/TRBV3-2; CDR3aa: ASSQGLPGSGNNEQF
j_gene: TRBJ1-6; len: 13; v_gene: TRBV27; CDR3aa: ASQGLSSYNSPLH
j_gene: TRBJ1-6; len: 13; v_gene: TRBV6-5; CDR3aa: ASSLGTGVVSPLH
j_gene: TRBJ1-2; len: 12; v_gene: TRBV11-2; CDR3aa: ASSPPTGSYGYT
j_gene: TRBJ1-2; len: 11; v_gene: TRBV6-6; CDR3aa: ASSYDREDGYT
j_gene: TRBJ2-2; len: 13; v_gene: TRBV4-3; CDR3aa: ASSQDWEYTGELF
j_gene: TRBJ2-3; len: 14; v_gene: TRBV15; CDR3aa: ATSREASLLTDTQY
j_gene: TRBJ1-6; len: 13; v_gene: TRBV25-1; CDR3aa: ASSEPRGVNSPLH
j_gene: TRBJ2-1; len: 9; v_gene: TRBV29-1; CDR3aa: SVERADEQF
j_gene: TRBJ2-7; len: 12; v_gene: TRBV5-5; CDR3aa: ASSFSGSKYEQY
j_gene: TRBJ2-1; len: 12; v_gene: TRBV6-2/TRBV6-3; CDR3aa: ASSLTSPYNEQF
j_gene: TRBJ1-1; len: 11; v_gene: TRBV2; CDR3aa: ASRDGTDTEAF
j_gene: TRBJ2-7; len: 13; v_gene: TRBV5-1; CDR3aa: ASSLRGQGLWEQY
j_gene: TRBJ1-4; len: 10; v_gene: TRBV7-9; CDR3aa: ASSQEGEKLF
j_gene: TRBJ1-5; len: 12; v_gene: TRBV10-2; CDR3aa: ASSGFYSNQPQH
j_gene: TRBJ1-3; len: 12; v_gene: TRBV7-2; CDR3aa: ASSPPIRGNTIY
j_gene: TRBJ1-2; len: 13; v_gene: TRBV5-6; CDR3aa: ASSYSGTGTYGYT
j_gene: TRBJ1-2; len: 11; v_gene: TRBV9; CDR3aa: ASSPRGGSSYT
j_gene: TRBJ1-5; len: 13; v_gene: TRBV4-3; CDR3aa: ASSQDLYLVEPQH
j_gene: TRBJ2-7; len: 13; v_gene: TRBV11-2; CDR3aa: ASSSRSTLPYEQY
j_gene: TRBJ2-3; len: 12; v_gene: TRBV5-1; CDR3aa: ASSLTPGRDTQY
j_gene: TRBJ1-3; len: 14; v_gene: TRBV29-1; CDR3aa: SVDSGTPGVGNTIY
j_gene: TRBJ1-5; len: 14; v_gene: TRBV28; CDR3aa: ASSLQEGGVGQPQH
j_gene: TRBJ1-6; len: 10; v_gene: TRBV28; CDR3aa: ASTVSNSPLH
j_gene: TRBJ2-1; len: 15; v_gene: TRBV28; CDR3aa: ASSFNLGLKALHEQF
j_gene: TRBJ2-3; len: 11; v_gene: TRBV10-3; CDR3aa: AISSPSTDTQY
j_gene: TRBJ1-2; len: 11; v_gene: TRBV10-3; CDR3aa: AIRHRGEDGYT
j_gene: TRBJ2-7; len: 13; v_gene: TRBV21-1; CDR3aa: ASSKEGRVGLEQY
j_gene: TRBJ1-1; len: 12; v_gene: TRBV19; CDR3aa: ASSTRVMNTEAF
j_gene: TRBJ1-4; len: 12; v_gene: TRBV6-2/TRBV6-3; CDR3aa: ASSYSHNPGKLF
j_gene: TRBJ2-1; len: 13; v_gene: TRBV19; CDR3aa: ASSSGLAGGPEQF
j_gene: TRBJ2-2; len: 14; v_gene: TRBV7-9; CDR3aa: ASSQDGSTNTGELF
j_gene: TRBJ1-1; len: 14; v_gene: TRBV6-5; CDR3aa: ASSYLARGTNTEAF
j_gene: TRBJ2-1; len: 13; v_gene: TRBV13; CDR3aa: ASSLEGQGHNEQF
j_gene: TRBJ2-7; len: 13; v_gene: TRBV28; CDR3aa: ASSPLYGGTYEQY
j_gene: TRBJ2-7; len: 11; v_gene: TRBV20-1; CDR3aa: SASYASSYEQY
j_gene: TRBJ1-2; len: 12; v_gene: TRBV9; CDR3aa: ASSVGDSNYGYT
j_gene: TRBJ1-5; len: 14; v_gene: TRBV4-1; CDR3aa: ASSQGGDRANQPQH
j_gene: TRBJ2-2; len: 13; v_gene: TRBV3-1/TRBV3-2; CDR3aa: ASSPAFFLTGELF
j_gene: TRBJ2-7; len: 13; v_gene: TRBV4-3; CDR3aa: ASSQGLAGGDEQY
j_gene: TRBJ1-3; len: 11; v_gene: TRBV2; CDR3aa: ASSGQIPTTIY
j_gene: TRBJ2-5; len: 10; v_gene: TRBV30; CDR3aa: AWSMGDETQY
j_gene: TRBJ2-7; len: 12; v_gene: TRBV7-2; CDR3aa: ASSYSGTVEEQY
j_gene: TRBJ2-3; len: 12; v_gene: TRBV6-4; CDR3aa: ASSDSRVADTQY
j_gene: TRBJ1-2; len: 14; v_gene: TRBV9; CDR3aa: ASSVDWGQGGYGYT
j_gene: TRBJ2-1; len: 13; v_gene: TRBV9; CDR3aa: ASSVDLAAYNEQF
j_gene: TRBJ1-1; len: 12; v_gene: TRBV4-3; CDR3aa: ASSQERGNTEAF